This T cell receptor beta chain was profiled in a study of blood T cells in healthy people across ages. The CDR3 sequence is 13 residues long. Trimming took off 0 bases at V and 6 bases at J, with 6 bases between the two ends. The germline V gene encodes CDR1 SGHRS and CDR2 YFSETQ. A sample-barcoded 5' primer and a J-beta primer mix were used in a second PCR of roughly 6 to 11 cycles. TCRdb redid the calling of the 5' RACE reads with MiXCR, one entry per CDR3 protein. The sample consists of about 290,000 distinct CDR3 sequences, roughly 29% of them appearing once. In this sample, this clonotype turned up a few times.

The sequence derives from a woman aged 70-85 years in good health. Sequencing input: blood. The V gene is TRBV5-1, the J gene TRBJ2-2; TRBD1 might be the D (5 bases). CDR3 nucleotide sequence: TGCGCCAGCAGCTTGGAGGGGTCCGGGGAGCTGTTTTTT. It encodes CASSLEGSGELFF.